This passage covers 21 T cell receptor beta chains from one sample sequenced in a study of STAT5B mutations in CD4+ large granular lymphocyte leukemia. Only in-frame clones appear in the TCRdb table, and some are missing; sequencing was by immunoSEQ multiplex PCR. Of 22,000 or so clones listed, roughly 80% are singletons. The source material was CD4+ T cells from blood buffy coats. The receptors were sampled from a human donor in good health.

This chain connects TRBV5-1 to TRBJ1-2; 7 nucleotides agree with TRBD1. The CDR3 spans 15 residues. Unmatched junction bases numbered 6, after V lost 2 bases and J lost 2 bases. Germline CDR1 reads SGHRS; CDR2 reads YFSETQ. The CDR3 loop is CASSFRGEGNYGYTF. CDR3 DNA sequence: TGCGCCAGCAGCTTCAGGGGGGAAGGAAACTATGGCTACACCTTC.

This chain connects TRBV28 to TRBJ1-4, with D tentatively TRBD1 (5 bases). Germline assignment: CDR1 MDHEN and CDR2 SYDVKM. This CDR3 is 13 amino acids long. With 6 bases removed from V and 7 bases from J, the gap between germline ends came to 12 bases. As DNA, the CDR3 is TGTGCCAGCAGGGGGGGATTGATTGAAAAACTGTTTTTT. Protein: CASRGGLIEKLFF.

Here the CDR3 reads CASSPPGQAGNTIYF. The CDR3 DNA is TGTGCCAGCAGTCCTCCGGGACAAGCTGGAAACACCATATATTTT. The gene calls are TRBV28 and TRBJ1-3, with a weak D call TRBD1 (6 bases). V was shortened by 5 bases and J by 2 bases, with 13 bases between the two germline ends. The CDR3 runs to 15 residues. Germline V gene sequence: CDR1 MDHEN, CDR2 SYDVKM.

The V gene is TRBV6-5, the J gene TRBJ2-3, with D perhaps TRBD2 (5 bases). The CDR3 covers 14 residues. CDR1 MNHEY and CDR2 SVGAGI come from the germline V gene. V lost 6 bases and J 2 bases, leaving 12 bases between the germline ends. This CDR3 reads CASRRGGLTDTQYF. CDR3 sequence (DNA): TGTGCCAGCAGACGCGGAGGTCTCACAGATACGCAGTATTTT.

This chain joins TRBV27 and TRBJ2-7, with 8 bases matching TRBD1. The V gene's germline CDR1 is MNHEY and CDR2 SMNVEV (reference sequence). Trimming took 4 bases from V and 6 from J; bases not matched to a gene: 11. This CDR3 is 15 amino acids long. CDR3 protein: CASSWAPEQGGEQYF. CDR3 DNA: TGTGCCAGCAGTTGGGCCCCCGAACAGGGGGGCGAGCAGTACTTC.

The CDR3 is CASSDSGMNTGELFF. The CDR3 nucleotides read TGTGCCAGCAGTGATTCCGGGATGAACACCGGGGAGCTGTTTTTT. The chain carries TRBV25-1 and TRBJ2-2; TRBD2 is a possible D gene (5 bases). The CDR3 is 15 amino acids. Germline CDR1 MGHDK, CDR2 SYGVNS. Trimming pared 3 bases from V and 1 base from J, leaving 9 bases between.

The rearrangement links TRBV28 to TRBJ1-4; perhaps TRBD1 as D (6 bases). The CDR3 loop spans 13 amino acids. Germline V gives CDR1 MDHEN, CDR2 SYDVKM. Trimming cost V 5 bases and J 8 bases, with 12 bases left between them. The CDR3 spells CASSHRVGEKLFF. The CDR3 region has the DNA TGTGCCAGCAGTCACAGGGTAGGGGAAAAACTGTTTTTT.

The V gene is TRBV6-1, the J gene TRBJ2-1; 12 nucleotides agree with TRBD1. The germline gives CDR1 MNHNS, CDR2 SASEGT. The CDR3 loop spans 17 amino acids. With 0 bases clipped from V and 8 bases from J, the junction kept 8 bases outside the gene matches. CDR3 residues: CASSEAPGQGAWDEQFF. In DNA form, the CDR3 reads TGTGCCAGCAGTGAAGCTCCGGGACAGGGGGCTTGGGATGAGCAGTTCTTC.

This clone occurred once. This chain uses TRBV5-4 with TRBJ2-5; 11 bases are shared with TRBD2. Germline V gene data show CDR1 as SGHNT and CDR2 as YYREEE (reference sequence). This CDR3 has 17 amino acids. Unmatched junction bases numbered 14, after V lost 5 bases and J lost 5 bases. The CDR3 reads CASRPQGPTSGAETQYF. The CDR3 bases are TGTGCCAGCAGACCCCAGGGACCGACTAGCGGGGCGGAGACCCAGTACTTC.

This clone was detected a few times. V and J are TRBV5-1 and TRBJ1-5; a weak D match, TRBD1 (6 bases). V gave up 0 bases and J gave up 7 bases, with 11 bases separating them. The CDR3 consists of 14 residues. In germline, CDR1 is SGHRS, CDR2 YFSETQ. CDR3: CASSLEGGRQPQHF. The CDR3 DNA follows: TGCGCCAGCAGCTTGGAGGGGGGCCGGCAGCCCCAGCATTTT.

The V and J genes are TRBV30 and TRBJ1-4; D is uncertain. This CDR3 is built from 14 residues. V lost 1 base and J lost 0, with 6 bases in between. Per germline, CDR1 GTSNPN and CDR2 SVGIG (reference sequence). For the CDR3, the DNA is TGTGCCTGGAGTGCGCAGGCAACTAATGAAAAACTGTTTTTT. It codes for CAWSAQATNEKLFF.

The chain employs TRBV29-1 and TRBJ2-7; 9 bases are a match to TRBD1. J gave up 6 bases and V 8 bases, and 8 bases lay outside the gene matches. Germline V gene sequence: CDR1 SQVTM, CDR2 ANQGSEA. The CDR3 consists of 12 residues. CDR3 sequence: CSLRQGEGEQYF. The CDR3 DNA sequence: TGCAGCCTAAGACAGGGGGAGGGCGAGCAGTACTTC.

The chain couples TRBV7-8 to TRBJ2-5; 7 bases agree with TRBD1. There are 18 residues in the CDR3. Germline V lookup: CDR1 SGHVS, CDR2 FQNEAQ. With V trimmed by 4 bases and J by 5 bases, 19 bases remained unmatched. The CDR3 DNA sequence: TGTGCCAGCAGCTCCCGGACCTTCGACAGGGCTCATACGGAGACCCAGTACTTC. This encodes CASSSRTFDRAHTETQYF.

V and J are TRBV30 and TRBJ2-7; D remains ambiguous. Trimming removed 0 bases from V and 6 bases from J, with 9 bases in between. CDR1 is GTSNPN, CDR2 SVGIG, per germline (reference sequence). The CDR3 spans 12 residues. The CDR3 here is CAWSVRDLEQYF. In nucleotides, the CDR3 is TGTGCCTGGAGTGTCCGTGACCTCGAGCAGTACTTC. Filled out from reference TRBV30 and TRBJ2-7, the complete variable domain reads SQTIHQWPATLVQPVGSPLSLECTVEGTSNPNLYWYRQAAGRGLQLLFYSVGIGQISSEVPQNLSASRPQDRQFILSSKKLLLSDSGFYLCAWSVRDLEQYFGPGTRLTVT.

This sequence joins TRBV5-4 and TRBJ1-5, with D possibly matching TRBD1 (6 bases). V was cut by 0 bases and J by 0 bases, with 10 bases left in between. Germline V lookup: CDR1 SGHNT, CDR2 YYREEE (reference sequence). The CDR3 has 16 residues. The CDR3 bases are TGTGCCAGCAGCTTGGCCGCAGGGGTTAGCAATCAGCCCCAGCATTTT. Residues: CASSLAAGVSNQPQHF.

V gene TRBV27 combines with J gene TRBJ2-6; D is perhaps TRBD2 (5 bases). The CDR3 spans 16 residues. Looked up from germline, CDR1 is MNHEY and CDR2 is SMNVEV (reference sequence). V shed 2 bases and J shed 0 bases, with 8 bases lying between them. The CDR3 region has the DNA TGTGCCAGCAGTTTAGAGGGCAACTCTGGGGCCAACGTCCTGACTTTC. Its protein product is CASSLEGNSGANVLTF. The variable domain in full, completed from reference TRBV27 and TRBJ2-6, reads EAQVTQNPRYLITVTGKKLTVTCSQNMNHEYMSWYRQDPGLGLRQIYYSMNVEVTDKGDVPEGYKVSRKEKRNFPLILESPSPNQTSLYFCASSLEGNSGANVLTFGAGSRLTVL.

The J gene is TRBJ2-7, the V gene TRBV6-1; tentative D call: TRBD2 (6 bases). Deletions cut 8 bases from V and 2 bases from J, with 7 bases between. Germline V gives CDR1 MNHNS, CDR2 SASEGT. The CDR3 has 11 residues. The CDR3 sequence: CASGGTYEQYF. Here the CDR3 DNA reads TGTGCCAGCGGGGGGACCTACGAGCAGTACTTC.

The chain carries TRBV23-1 and TRBJ2-7, with TRBD2 identical over 8 bases. TRBV23-1 is assigned to the ORF class and has an uncertain function. The CDR3 runs to 16 residues. Trimming took 3 bases from V and 1 from J; bases not matched to a gene: 8. In DNA, the CDR3 is TGCGCCAGCAGTCACCCAGCGGGAGACCCATCCTACGAGCAGTACTTC. This encodes CASSHPAGDPSYEQYF.

The chain carries TRBV2 and TRBJ2-3; a possible D gene is TRBD2 (6 bases). This CDR3 has 13 residues. The germline V gene encodes CDR1 SNHLY and CDR2 FYNNEI. V was pared by 10 bases and J by 2 bases, with 13 bases between. The CDR3 DNA is TGTGCCACCGGACGGACTACCACAGATACGCAGTATTTT. Its protein product is CATGRTTTDTQYF.

The chain uses TRBV5-4 and TRBJ2-7, with D perhaps assigned TRBD1 or TRBD2 (5 bases each). The V end lost 4 bases, the J end lost 1 base, and 21 bases lay between the germline ends. The CDR3 consists of 17 residues. The germline V gene has CDR1 SGHNT and CDR2 YYREEE (reference sequence). The CDR3, as DNA: TGTGCCAGCAGCCCCGCTGGTGGGGACCGCCCTTCCTACGAGCAGTACTTC. This gives the protein CASSPAGGDRPSYEQYF. Combining the CDR3 with reference TRBV5-4 and TRBJ2-7 gives the whole variable domain ETGVTQSPTHLIKTRGQQVTLRCSSQSGHNTVSWYQQALGQGPQFIFQYYREEENGRGNFPPRFSGLQFPNYSSELNVNALELDDSALYLCASSPAGGDRPSYEQYFGPGTRLTVT.

The rearrangement uses TRBV7-4 and TRBJ2-5, with TRBD2 identical over 10 bases. This CDR3 has 14 amino acids. The V gene's germline CDR1 is SGHVT and CDR2 SQSDAQ. J was trimmed by 3 bases and V by 5 bases; bases with no gene match: 3. The CDR3, as DNA: TGTGCCAGCAGCGCCGGACTAGCGGAAGAGACCCAGTACTTC. Its translation is CASSAGLAEETQYF.